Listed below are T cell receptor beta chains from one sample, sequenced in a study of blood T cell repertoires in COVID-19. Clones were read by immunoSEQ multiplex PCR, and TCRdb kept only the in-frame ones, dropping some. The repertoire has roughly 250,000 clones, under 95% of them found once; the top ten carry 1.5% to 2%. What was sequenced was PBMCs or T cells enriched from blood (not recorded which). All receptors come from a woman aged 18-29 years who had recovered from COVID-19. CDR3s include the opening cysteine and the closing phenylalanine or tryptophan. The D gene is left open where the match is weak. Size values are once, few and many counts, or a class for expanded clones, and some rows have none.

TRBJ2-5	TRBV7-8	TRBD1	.	TGTGCCAGCAGCTCCACCGGGACAGGGGGCGGGGAGACCCAGTACTTC	CASSSTGTGGGETQYF
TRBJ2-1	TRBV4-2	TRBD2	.	TGTGCCAGCAGCGGAGTGCTAGCGGACAATGAGCAGTTCTTC	CASSGVLADNEQFF
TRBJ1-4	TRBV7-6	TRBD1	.	TGTGCCAGCAGACTTGGACAGGGGGCGCGAAAACTGTTTTTT	CASRLGQGARKLFF
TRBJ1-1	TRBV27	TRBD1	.	TGTGCCAGCGGGTACAGGGGGGAGAACACTGAAGCTTTCTTT	CASGYRGENTEAFF
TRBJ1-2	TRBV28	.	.	TGTGCCAGCAAGTACTCGGGACAACCCTATGGCTACACCTTC	CASKYSGQPYGYTF
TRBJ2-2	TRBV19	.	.	TGTGCCAGTAGTGCTAGCTCATACACCGGAGAGCTGTTTTTT	CASSASSYTGELFF
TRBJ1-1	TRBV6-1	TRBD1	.	TGTGCCAGCAGTGAAGTTCCCTCCGGGACAGTCAACACTGAAGCTTTCTTT	CASSEVPSGTVNTEAFF
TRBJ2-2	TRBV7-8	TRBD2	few	TGTGCCAGCAGCATCGGACTAGCGGGATCCTACACCGGGGAGCTGTTTTTT	CASSIGLAGSYTGELFF
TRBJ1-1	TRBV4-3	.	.	TGCGCCAGCAGCCCGCTTCCGGGGGAGAACACTGAAGCTTTCTTT	CASSPLPGENTEAFF
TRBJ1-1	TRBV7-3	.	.	TGTGCCAGCAGCTTCGGGGGTGGCACTGAAGCTTTCTTT	CASSFGGGTEAFF
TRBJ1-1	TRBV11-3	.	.	TGTGCCAGCAGCTTAGCGGGTAGAACCCATCTAATGAACACTGAAGCTTTCTTT	CASSLAGRTHLMNTEAFF
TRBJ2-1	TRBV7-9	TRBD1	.	TGTGCCAGCAGCTCATCGACAGGGTACAATGAGCAGTTCTTC	CASSSSTGYNEQFF
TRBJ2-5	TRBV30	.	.	TGTGCCTGGAGGCTGAAGGGGTTCGGGACCCAGTACTTC	CAWRLKGFGTQYF
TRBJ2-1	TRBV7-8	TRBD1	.	TGTGCCAGCAGCCGAGAACAGGGGATCCACAATGAGCAGTTCTTC	CASSREQGIHNEQFF
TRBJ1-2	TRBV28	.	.	TGTGCCAGCAGTTTCCTTCTCGCCACGCAACTCGACGGCGGCATGACTAACTATGGCTACACCTTC	CASSFLLATQLDGGMTNYGYTF
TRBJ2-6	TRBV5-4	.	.	TGTGCCAGCCGGCGGGGATTCGCCTCTGGGGCCAACGTCCTGACTTTC	CASRRGFASGANVLTF
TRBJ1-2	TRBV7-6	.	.	TGTGCCAGCAGCTTATACCGGGCGGGGAAGGACTATGGCTACACCTTC	CASSLYRAGKDYGYTF
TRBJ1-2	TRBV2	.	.	TGTGCCAGCAGTGGCGAACAGAAGCTGACAGACCACTATGGCTACACCTTC	CASSGEQKLTDHYGYTF
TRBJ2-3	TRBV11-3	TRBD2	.	TGTGCCAGCAGCCCCGGGAGGGCCGCCGGGGATACGCAGTATTTT	CASSPGRAAGDTQYF
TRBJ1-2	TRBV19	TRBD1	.	TGTGCCAGTAGATCACGGTGGGGACAGTACCAATATGGCTACACCTTC	CASRSRWGQYQYGYTF
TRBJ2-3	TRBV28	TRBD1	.	TGTGCCAGCCTATCCGGAGGACAGGGGACGGATACGCAGTATTTT	CASLSGGQGTDTQYF
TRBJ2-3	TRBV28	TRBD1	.	TGTGCCAGCACCATATCGAGGGGGCGGTTAGATACGCAGTATTTT	CASTISRGRLDTQYF
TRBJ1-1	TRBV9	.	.	TGTGCCAGCAGCGAGTTCGGGGATAACACTGAAGCTTTCTTT	CASSEFGDNTEAFF
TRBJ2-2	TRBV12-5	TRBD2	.	TGTGCTAGTGGTTTGGGGACTAGCGGGAGTAGCACCGGGGAGCTGTTTTTT	CASGLGTSGSSTGELFF
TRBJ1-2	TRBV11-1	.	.	TGTGCCAGCAGCTCTGACAGCTATGGCTACACCTTC	CASSSDSYGYTF
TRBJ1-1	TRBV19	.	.	TGTGCCAGTAGTCCCGGTTTTTTTCAAAACACTGAAGCTTTCTTT	CASSPGFFQNTEAFF
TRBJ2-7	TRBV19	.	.	TGTGCCAGTAGACCAAAAGGGAGCTCCTACGAGCAGTACTTC	CASRPKGSSYEQYF
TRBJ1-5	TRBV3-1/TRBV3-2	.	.	TGTGCCAGCAGCCAAGACCCGGGTCAGCCCCAGCATTTT	CASSQDPGQPQHF
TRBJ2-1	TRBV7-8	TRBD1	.	TGTGCCAGCAGCTACAGGGGGCCAGGGGACTACAATGAGCAGTTCTTC	CASSYRGPGDYNEQFF
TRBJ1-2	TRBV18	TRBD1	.	TGTGCCAGCTCACCGGGGACAGGTACTAACTATGGCTACACCTTC	CASSPGTGTNYGYTF
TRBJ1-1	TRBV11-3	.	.	TGTGCCAGCAGCTCTAACGGGGAAGAAGCTTTCTTT	CASSSNGEEAFF
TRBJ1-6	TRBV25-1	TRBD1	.	TGTGCCAGCAGGGAGACAGGGATTGGTTCACCCCTCCACTTT	CASRETGIGSPLHF
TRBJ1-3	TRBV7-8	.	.	TGTGCCAGCAGCCAACGGGGTAACACCATATATTTT	CASSQRGNTIYF
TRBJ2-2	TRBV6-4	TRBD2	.	TGTGCCAGCACCGGCCGACTAGCGGGACCCGGGGAGCTGTTTTTT	CASTGRLAGPGELFF
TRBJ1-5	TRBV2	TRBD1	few	TGTGCCAGCAGTCCCTTGACAGGGGGTATTCAGCCCCAGCATTTT	CASSPLTGGIQPQHF
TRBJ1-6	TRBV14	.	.	TGTGCCAGCAGCCAAGTGGAGACCTATTCACCCCTCCACTTT	CASSQVETYSPLHF
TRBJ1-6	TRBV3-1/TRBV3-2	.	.	TGTGCCAGCAGCGAACAGGGAGTCTCACCCCTCCACTTT	CASSEQGVSPLHF
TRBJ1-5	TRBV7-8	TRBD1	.	TGTGCCAGCAGCCGACAGGGAAGTCAGCCCCAGCATTTT	CASSRQGSQPQHF
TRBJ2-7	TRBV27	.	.	TGTGCCAGCAGTTTATCCACGGTACCCTACGAGCAGTACTTC	CASSLSTVPYEQYF
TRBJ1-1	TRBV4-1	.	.	TGCGCCAGCAGCCAGCCAGGGCGGGGGGCAGACACTGAAGCTTTCTTT	CASSQPGRGADTEAFF
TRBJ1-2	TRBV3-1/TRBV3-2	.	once	TGTGCCAGCAGCACCCAGGGTTCCCTCTTCTATGGCTACACCTTC	CASSTQGSLFYGYTF
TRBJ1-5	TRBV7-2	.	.	TGTGCCAGCAGCTTAGGGGGCAGGAGCAATCAGCCCCAGCATTTT	CASSLGGRSNQPQHF
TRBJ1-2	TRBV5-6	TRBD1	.	TGTGCCAGCAGCCCCTCCCCCGACAGGGTGGAAGGCTACACCTTC	CASSPSPDRVEGYTF
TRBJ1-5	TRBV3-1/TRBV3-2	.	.	TGTGCCAGCAGCCAAAGGAGAGGTACTTCCCTTAAGCATTTT	CASSQRRGTSLKHF
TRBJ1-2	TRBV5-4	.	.	TGTGCCAGCAGCCCCGCCCCGGCGGTGGACTATGGCTACACCTTC	CASSPAPAVDYGYTF
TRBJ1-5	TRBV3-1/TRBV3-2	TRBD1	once	TGTGCCAGCAGCCAAGGAGGGACAGGGTACAATCAGCCCCAGCATTTT	CASSQGGTGYNQPQHF
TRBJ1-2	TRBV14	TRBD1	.	TGTGCCAGCAGCGCACAAAGGACAGGGGAAGGTGGCTACACCTTC	CASSAQRTGEGGYTF
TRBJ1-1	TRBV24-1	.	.	TGTGCCACCAGTGATTTGCGCAGTCCAGGGAAAGCTTTCTTT	CATSDLRSPGKAFF
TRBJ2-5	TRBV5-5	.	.	TGTGCCAGCAGCTTGCAACCCCCAGGGAAAGAGACCCAGTACTTC	CASSLQPPGKETQYF
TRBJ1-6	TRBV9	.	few	TGTGCCAGCAGCGTAGGGCAGGGTAATTCACCCCTCCACTTT	CASSVGQGNSPLHF
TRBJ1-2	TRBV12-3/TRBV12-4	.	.	TGTGCCAGCAGTTTAACGGGGAACTATGGCTACACCTTC	CASSLTGNYGYTF
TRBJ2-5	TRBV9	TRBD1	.	TGTGCCAGCAGCGTCGCCCCAGACAGGGCAGAGACCCAGTACTTC	CASSVAPDRAETQYF
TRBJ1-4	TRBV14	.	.	TGTGCCAGCAGCCAAGATCTTGGTAGAGGAACTAATGAAAAACTGTTTTTT	CASSQDLGRGTNEKLFF
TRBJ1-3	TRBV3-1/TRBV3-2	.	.	TGTGCCAGCAGCCCCCTTTCTGGAAACACCATATATTTT	CASSPLSGNTIYF
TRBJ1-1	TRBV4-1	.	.	TGCGCCAGCAGCCAAGGCGTCGGCACTGAAGCTTTCTTT	CASSQGVGTEAFF
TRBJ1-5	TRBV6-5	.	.	TGTGCCAGCTCTCTGGCTTTCCGGGGAGGGGGGCCCCAGCATTTT	CASSLAFRGGGPQHF
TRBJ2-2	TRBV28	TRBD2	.	TGTGCCAGCAGTCCAGCGGAGCGGGGAGAGACCGGGGAGCTGTTTTTT	CASSPAERGETGELFF
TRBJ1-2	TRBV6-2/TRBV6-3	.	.	TGTGCCAGCAGTTACAGTGGGGGCGCAATTGGCTACACCTTC	CASSYSGGAIGYTF
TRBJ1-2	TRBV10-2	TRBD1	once	TGCGCCAGCAGTGAGGTGACAGGGCTCTATGGCTACACCTTC	CASSEVTGLYGYTF